Following are 18 T cell receptor beta chains from one sample sequenced in a study of immune cell composition in non-small cell lung cancer (dated by TCRdb to about 2017). Libraries were built with the immunoSEQ multiplex PCR assay. In its TCRdb copy, this immuneACCESS table keeps in-frame sequences only and misses some clones. Where compared with another copy, unresolved V genes explain less than half of these, and the others have no known cause. Here the sample has 3,000 to 3,500 clones; 65% to 80% occur a single time. In total, the top ten clones hold 4% of the sample. Sequenced material: lung tumor tissue. Source of these receptors: a human donor with non-small cell lung cancer.

The CDR3 is CASIELAGAYNEQFF. The CDR3 DNA is TGTGCCAGCATCGAACTAGCGGGGGCCTACAATGAGCAGTTCTTC. V is TRBV7-2 and J is TRBJ2-1, with 11 bases fitting TRBD2. Germline-derived CDR1 and CDR2 are SGHTA and FQGNSA. The V gene end was trimmed by 7 bases and the J gene end by 2 bases; junction bases not matched to a gene: 4. This CDR3 spans 15 amino acids. Full variable domain (missing parts from reference TRBV7-2 and TRBJ2-1): GAGVSQSPSNKVTEKGKDVELRCDPISGHTALYWYRQSLGQGLEFLIYFQGNSAPDKSGLPSDRFSAERTGGSVSTLTIQRTQQEDSAVYLCASIELAGAYNEQFFGPGTRLTVL.

The V gene is TRBV7-3, the J gene TRBJ2-1, with unresolved D. V was cut by 7 bases and J by 2 bases, with 15 bases left in between. This CDR3 comprises 15 residues. Germline V CDR1 and CDR2: SGHTA, FQGTGA. The CDR3 sequence: CASTDTPGPYNEQFF. In nucleotides, the CDR3 is TGTGCCAGCACCGATACCCCGGGTCCCTACAATGAGCAGTTCTTC.

The gene calls are TRBV19 and TRBJ2-6, with D perhaps TRBD1 (5 bases). The CDR3 has 15 amino acids. The ends were cut back, 6 bases at V and 0 bases at J, with 9 bases in the middle. Germline CDR1 LNHDA, CDR2 SQIVND (reference sequence). CDR3 nucleotides: TGTGCCAGTAGACGACAGTTCTCTGGGGCCAACGTCCTGACTTTC. Its translation: CASRRQFSGANVLTF.

This chain joins TRBV7-2 and TRBJ2-7; D is ambiguous. With 3 bases removed from V and 0 bases from J, the gap between germline ends came to 6 bases. The germline V gene encodes CDR1 SGHTA and CDR2 FQGNSA. This CDR3 has 13 residues. As DNA, the CDR3 is TGTGCCAGCAGCTTTCTGAGCTCCTACGAGCAGTACTTC. Translating gives CASSFLSSYEQYF.

The chain employs TRBV10-3 and TRBJ1-6, with 8 positions matching TRBD1. CDR3 length equals 12 residues. Germline-derived CDR1 and CDR2 are ENHRY and SYGVKD. The V gene end was trimmed by 8 bases and the J gene end by 8 bases; junction bases not matched to a gene: 2. CDR3 coding DNA: TGTGCCATCCAGGGGGCTGATTCACCCCTCCACTTT. Its translation is CAIQGADSPLHF.

The V call is TRBV5-5, the J call TRBJ1-4; D gene unclear. The CDR3 loop spans 16 amino acids. V lost 0 bases to trimming and J lost 0 bases, with 9 bases between them. Germline CDR1 reads SGHKS; CDR2 reads YYEKEE (reference sequence). The CDR3 loop is CASSLGTRATNEKLFF. CDR3 DNA sequence: TGTGCCAGCAGCTTGGGCACGCGTGCAACTAATGAAAAACTGTTTTTT.

The V call is TRBV5-1, the J call TRBJ2-5, with 14 bases lining up with TRBD2. The CDR3 spans 16 residues. J gave up 1 base and V 4 bases, and 3 bases lay outside the gene matches. Germline lookup yields CDR1 SGHRS and CDR2 YFSETQ. The CDR3 DNA follows: TGCGCCAGCAGCCCGGGACTAGCGGGGGCCCAAGAGACCCAGTACTTC. Protein sequence: CASSPGLAGAQETQYF. Full variable domain (remainder filled in from reference TRBV5-1 and TRBJ2-5): KAGVTQTPRYLIKTRGQQVTLSCSPISGHRSVSWYQQTPGQGLQFLFEYFSETQRNKGNFPGRFSGRQFSNSRSEMNVSTLELGDSALYLCASSPGLAGAQETQYFGPGTRLLVL.

The rearrangement links TRBV5-6 to TRBJ2-6, with D possibly matching TRBD1 (6 bases). Per germline, CDR1 SGHDT and CDR2 YYEEEE. V was pared by 4 bases and J by 5 bases, with 16 bases between. This CDR3 is built from 16 residues. As DNA, the CDR3 is TGTGCCAGCAGCGATTTACAGGGTTATAGGGCCAACGTCCTGACTTTC. This codes for CASSDLQGYRANVLTF.

The CDR3 DNA is TGTGCCAGCTCACCATCCCCGGACACTGAAGCTTTCTTT. This translates into CASSPSPDTEAFF. The chain recombines TRBV18 with TRBJ1-1; D not certain. CDR3 length: 13 residues. CDR1 and CDR2 from the germline V gene are KGHSH and LQKENI. Trimming took 2 bases from V and 3 from J, leaving 7 bases between them.

The chain carries TRBV27 and TRBJ2-3, with D hard to call. Germline V gene sequence: CDR1 MNHEY, CDR2 SMNVEV (reference sequence). The CDR3 is 18 residues long. Trimming took 2 bases from V and 1 from J, leaving 19 bases between them. The CDR3 is CASSLSWLANPGTDTQYF. The CDR3 nucleotides are TGTGCCAGCAGTTTAAGTTGGCTGGCCAATCCTGGCACAGATACGCAGTATTTT.

This chain uses TRBV5-6 with TRBJ1-2, with D perhaps TRBD1 (5 bases). CDR3 length equals 16 residues. V was pared by 4 bases and J by 7 bases, with 23 bases between. The germline V gene encodes CDR1 SGHDT and CDR2 YYEEEE. CDR3: CASSPGLVRAEGGYTF. The CDR3 DNA reads TGTGCCAGCAGCCCGGGGCTCGTCAGGGCGGAGGGTGGCTACACCTTC.

CDR3 sequence reads: CASSLSRGRSTDTQYF. The CDR3 nucleotides are TGTGCCAGCAGCTTAAGCAGGGGGCGAAGCACAGATACGCAGTATTTT. V is TRBV7-9 and J is TRBJ2-3, with 8 bases identical to TRBD1. Trimming removed 2 bases from V and 0 bases from J; junction bases left unmatched: 4. Germline V gene data show CDR1 as SEHNR and CDR2 as FQNEAQ (reference sequence). The CDR3 has 16 amino acids.

The V and J genes are TRBV9 and TRBJ1-6, with a possible D match to TRBD1 (5 bases). The CDR3 extends over 15 amino acids. The germline CDR1 and CDR2 sequences are SGDLS and YYNGEE. Trimming cost V 4 bases and J 6 bases, with 14 bases left between them. CDR3 DNA sequence: TGTGCCAGCAGCACCCGGGGGGGTGGTAATTCACCCCTCCACTTT. Translating gives CASSTRGGGNSPLHF.

The V gene is TRBV7-9, the J gene TRBJ2-5, with TRBD1 matching 12 bases. The end of the DNA fits TRBJ2-7 better, so the J call may be wrong. The CDR3 runs 17 residues. The germline gives CDR1 SEHNR, CDR2 FQNEAQ (reference sequence). In DNA, the CDR3 is TGTGCCAGCAGCTCGGGAACCGGGACAGGGGGCGTCTACGAGCAGTACTTC. This gives the protein CASSSGTGTGGVYEQYF.

The chain joins TRBV4-3 to TRBJ1-4; possible D gene TRBD1, 5 bases. The germline CDR1 and CDR2 sequences are LGHNA and YSLEER. The CDR3 runs 15 residues. Between the trimmed V and J ends, which lost 0 bases and 7 bases, there was a span of 12 bases. Here the CDR3 reads CASSQDRGGFEKLFF. CDR3 bases: TGCGCCAGCAGCCAAGATCGGGGGGGGTTTGAAAAACTGTTTTTT.

The rearrangement links TRBV29-1 to TRBJ1-4; unclear D gene. In germline, CDR1 is SQVTM, CDR2 ANQGSEA. The CDR3 is 13 residues long. V was clipped by 5 bases and J by 5 bases, with 12 bases between them. The CDR3 here is CSVIPRPNEKLFF. The CDR3 DNA reads as TGCAGCGTTATCCCCAGGCCGAATGAAAAACTGTTTTTT.

This chain links TRBV11-2 with TRBJ2-1; 10 bases match TRBD2. The CDR3 is 17 residues long. V lost 1 base, J lost 6 bases, and 9 bases stayed unmatched. Germline CDR1 and CDR2: SGHAT and FQNNGV. The CDR3 nucleotides are TGTGCCAGCAGCTTAGTCAACCAGCGGGGGGGCGTCAATGAGCAGTTCTTC. Protein: CASSLVNQRGGVNEQFF.

CDR3 loop: CATNLAGGTDTQYF. The CDR3 DNA sequence: TGTGCCACCAACCTAGCGGGGGGCACAGATACGCAGTATTTT. The V gene is TRBV10-3, the J gene TRBJ2-3; 10 bases map to TRBD2. V lost 10 bases, J lost 1 base, and 5 bases stayed unmatched. Germline values: CDR1 ENHRY, CDR2 SYGVKD. This CDR3 region has 14 residues.